These 16 T cell receptor beta chains share one sample of origin, sequenced in a study of STAT5B mutations in CD4+ large granular lymphocyte leukemia. Clones were sequenced by immunoSEQ multiplex PCR, and TCRdb holds only the in-frame ones, with some missing. The sample includes 30,000 to 40,000 clones, roughly 85% of them seen just once. The sample comprised CD4+ T cells from blood buffy coats. The receptors here all came from a human donor in good health.

The chain employs TRBV6-5 and TRBJ2-7; D is unresolved. Germline V gene sequence: CDR1 MNHEY, CDR2 SVGAGI. This CDR3 comprises 14 residues. V was cut by 1 base and J by 4 bases, with 11 bases left in between. CDR3 DNA: TGTGCCAGCAGTTACTTGACAAGACAATACGAGCAGTACTTC. Translated, it gives CASSYLTRQYEQYF.

This clone was counted a single time. The rearrangement links TRBV5-4 to TRBJ2-2; D might be TRBD2 (6 bases). The CDR3 runs to 16 residues. Trimming removed 0 bases from V and 4 bases from J, with 13 bases in between. Germline values: CDR1 SGHNT, CDR2 YYREEE (reference sequence). For the CDR3, the DNA is TGTGCCAGCAGCTTGGGGGCGGGGTCCTTCACCGGGGAGCTGTTTTTT. The encoded protein is CASSLGAGSFTGELFF.

The chain carries TRBV29-1 and TRBJ2-3; 12 bases line up with TRBD2. Germline V gene lookup returns CDR1 SQVTM and CDR2 ANQGSEA. V lost 7 bases, J lost 6 bases, and 5 bases stayed unmatched. This CDR3 comprises 13 residues. This CDR3 reads CSETSGRTDTQYF. CDR3 DNA: TGCAGCGAGACTAGCGGGAGAACTGATACGCAGTATTTT.

The V call is TRBV30, the J call TRBJ1-1; the D is unclear. Germline values: CDR1 GTSNPN, CDR2 SVGIG (reference sequence). The CDR3 is made up of 11 amino acids. V was trimmed by 2 bases and J by 7 bases, leaving 8 bases between them. The CDR3 is CAWSRTVEAFF. In nucleotides, the CDR3 is TGTGCCTGGAGTCGGACTGTTGAAGCTTTCTTT.

The chain couples TRBV9 to TRBJ2-1, with a tentative D call TRBD2 (6 bases). The V and J ends lost 1 base and 7 bases respectively, with 18 bases between them. The CDR3 is 16 amino acids. From germline, CDR1 is SGDLS and CDR2 YYNGEE. In DNA, the CDR3 is TGTGCCAGCAGCGTATCCAGTCTAGCGCTACCGAATGAGCAGTTCTTC. Its translation is CASSVSSLALPNEQFF.

The chain links TRBV5-6 to TRBJ2-3; 7 nucleotides align to TRBD1. The CDR3 sequence is 16 residues long. Per the germline V gene, CDR1 is SGHDT and CDR2 is YYEEEE. V shed 0 bases, J shed 0 bases, and the junction held 4 bases outside the gene matches. The CDR3 is CASSLERGPSTDTQYF. The CDR3 nucleotides read TGTGCCAGCAGCTTGGAAAGGGGGCCTAGCACAGATACGCAGTATTTT.

J is TRBJ1-2 and V is TRBV6-6, with D hard to call. CDR1 and CDR2 (germline): MNHNY, SVGAGI (reference sequence). With 5 bases removed from V and 8 bases from J, the gap between germline ends came to 12 bases. The CDR3 is 12 amino acids. The CDR3 DNA sequence: TGTGCCAGCAGTCCCATCGCAGAAGGCTACACCTTC. Its translation: CASSPIAEGYTF.

J is TRBJ2-5 and V is TRBV5-1; D is perhaps TRBD1 or TRBD2 (5 bases each). The CDR3 consists of 14 residues. The germline CDR1 and CDR2 sequences are SGHRS and YFSETQ. The germline V and J ends were trimmed by 3 bases and 2 bases, with 11 bases remaining between them. This CDR3 is CASSSGRLQETQYF. Written as DNA, the CDR3 is TGCGCCAGCAGCTCGGGACGCCTTCAAGAGACCCAGTACTTC.

The V gene is TRBV6-6, the J gene TRBJ1-1; 7 nucleotides agree with TRBD1. The CDR3 is 14 amino acids. Per the germline V gene, CDR1 is MNHNY and CDR2 is SVGAGI (reference sequence). V lost 0 bases and J lost 8; bases outside the gene matches: 6. CDR3 DNA sequence: TGTGCCAGCAGTTACTCGACAGGGCGGGACGAAGCTTTCTTT. Translated, it gives CASSYSTGRDEAFF.

About this clone itself: Additional DNA sequences in this sample encode the identical CDR3. This chain connects TRBV9 to TRBJ2-7; weak D call: TRBD1 (6 bases). Trimming left V 2 bases short and J 0 bases short, with 9 bases between. The germline V gene encodes CDR1 SGDLS and CDR2 YYNGEE. The CDR3 loop spans 14 amino acids. CDR3 protein: CASSVQGSSYEQYF. The CDR3 nucleotides are TGTGCCAGCAGCGTTCAGGGGAGCTCCTACGAGCAGTACTTC.

This clone was picked up one time. Different DNA sequences within this sample yield the same CDR3. V and J are TRBV7-2 and TRBJ2-2, with 13 bases that match TRBD2. V shed 5 bases and J 1 base; nucleotides not matched to a gene: 4. Germline V gene data show CDR1 as SGHTA and CDR2 as FQGNSA. This CDR3 has 17 residues. As DNA, the CDR3 is TGTGCCAGCAGCCTAGGGACTAGCGGGATGAACACCGGGGAGCTGTTTTTT. Translation: CASSLGTSGMNTGELFF.

This clone was counted once. The chain couples TRBV6-1 to TRBJ2-7; D is perhaps TRBD2 (5 bases). The CDR3 runs to 14 residues. The V end was cut by 8 bases, the J end by 0 bases, with 14 bases between. Germline lookup yields CDR1 MNHNS and CDR2 SASEGT. The CDR3 nucleotides are TGTGCCAGCCAAGGGTTAGGGAGCTCCTACGAGCAGTACTTC. Translation: CASQGLGSSYEQYF.

Concerning this clone itself: Other DNA sequences in this specimen translate into the identical CDR3. This rearrangement joins TRBV6-6 to TRBJ1-2; a weak D match, TRBD1 (5 bases). The ends were cut back, 2 bases at V and 6 bases at J, with 13 bases in the middle. Looked up from germline, CDR1 is MNHNY and CDR2 is SVGAGI (reference sequence). The CDR3 extends over 14 amino acids. The CDR3 spells CASSYDSGKDGYTF. CDR3 DNA sequence: TGTGCCAGCAGTTACGACAGCGGGAAGGATGGCTACACCTTC.

The V gene is TRBV4-2, the J gene TRBJ1-1, with D maybe TRBD1 (5 bases). This CDR3 has 16 amino acids. V was pared by 1 base and J by 1 base, with 13 bases between. From germline, CDR1 is LGHNA and CDR2 YNFKEQ. CDR3: CASSQGYGTTNTEAFF. The CDR3 DNA reads as TGTGCCAGCAGCCAAGGATACGGGACGACGAACACTGAAGCTTTCTTT.

The chain has TRBV30 and TRBJ1-5; 8 bases agree with TRBD1. The CDR3 extends over 14 amino acids. Germline V CDR1 and CDR2: GTSNPN, SVGIG (reference sequence). Trimming at V came to 5 bases and at J to 6 bases, leaving 9 bases not matched to a gene. CDR3 DNA sequence: TGTGCCTGGGGTGGACAGGGTCGTGCTCAGCCCCAGCATTTT. Protein sequence: CAWGGQGRAQPQHF.

V and J are TRBV27 and TRBJ1-5; TRBD1 agrees at 8 bases. The CDR3 sequence is 14 residues long. Germline assignment: CDR1 MNHEY and CDR2 SMNVEV (reference sequence). The V and J ends lost 6 bases and 6 bases, in that order; junction bases with no gene match: 7. The CDR3 protein is CASRLQGEGQPQHF. The CDR3 nucleotides read TGTGCCAGCAGACTACAGGGGGAGGGTCAGCCCCAGCATTTT.